These T cell receptor beta chains were read from a single sample in a study of long-term antiretroviral therapy in people with HIV. The data were produced by immunoSEQ multiplex PCR, yet TCRdb's version contains in-frame clones alone and is incomplete. The sample has tens of thousands of clones, about four fifths seen once; the top ten hold 3% to 4%. Sequences were derived from unsorted PBMCs, sampled 3 years after starting antiretroviral therapy. The receptors here all came from a man aged 50 to 60 with HIV. The conserved cysteine and the conserved F or W are not part of the CDR3 here.

>TRBV7-2
ASSYRQGYEQY
>TRBV7-6
ASSLRGEEYGYT
>TRBV6-5
ASSYLTGREELF
>TRBV19
ASLGRGNTEAF
>TRBV6-6
ASSPGSGGSYEQY
>TRBV6-6
ASSNSRGTQY
>TRBV5-1
ASSSGTDLSGANVLT
>TRBV10-3
AISETGGVNQPQH
>TRBV19
ASSLGGGEDSPLH
>TRBV9
ASSVGASGADTQY
>TRBV30
AWSVGTEAF
>TRBV5-6
ASSLSGGDQPQH
>TRBV4-3
ASSPGRGEPNTGELF
>TRBV28
ASRRGQGLPYEQY
>TRBV7-7
ASSRDGGTYNEQF
>TRBV14
ASSLLPGQGTYEQY
>TRBV10-3
AISGGGPTGELF
>TRBV19
ASHGTGAGGYT
>TRBV7-7
ASNPAGSGETQY
>TRBV5-4
ASSLVPNQPQH
>TRBV18
ASSPAMRSYNEQF
>TRBV19
ASSPLLVGVGNEQF
>TRBV4-1
ASSQDLGLAGDPDTQY
>TRBV2
ASSEAGITNEKLF
>TRBV14
ASRRKDPEQF
>TRBV5-1
ASSLQRQETQY
>TRBV14
ASSPPAGGFPSTDTQY